A selection of T cell receptor beta chains follows, all from one sample in a study of blood T cell repertoires in COVID-19. Method: immunoSEQ multiplex PCR; TCRdb's copy keeps in-frame clones and lacks some. The table shows 60,000 to 85,000 clones, with around 87% occurring only once. Material for sequencing was peripheral blood. All receptors come from a human donor in a cohort sampled during active COVID-19. CDR3s include the opening cysteine and the closing phenylalanine or tryptophan. Each record gives: V gene, J gene, CDR3 protein.

>TRBV7-2|TRBJ1-4
CASSLKVRGFNEKLFF
>TRBV11-2|TRBJ1-3
CASSGGTPTGNTIYF
>TRBV21-1|TRBJ2-7
CASSKGQGYEQYF
>TRBV11-1|TRBJ2-5
CASELAGHLQETQYF
>TRBV10-3|TRBJ2-5
CASGSGGLGETQYF
>TRBV20-1|TRBJ2-2
CSASAGGAPGELFF
>TRBV11-2|TRBJ2-3
CASSLVGALTDTQYF
>TRBV13|TRBJ1-4
CASSLGSGGKLFF
>TRBV12-5|TRBJ2-1
CASGPRSYNEQFF
>TRBV6-6|TRBJ1-3
CASSYVRGRSIYF
>TRBV7-8|TRBJ2-5
CASRWTREQETQYF
>TRBV6-5|TRBJ2-7
CASSARPGGSYEQYF
>TRBV9|TRBJ2-3
CASSVRGQGWNTQYF
>TRBV18|TRBJ2-3
CASSPLPGGSTDTQYF
>TRBV30|TRBJ1-3
CAWWQGFGNTIYF
>TRBV30|TRBJ1-5
CAWSPGGNQPQHF
>TRBV3-1/TRBV3-2|TRBJ1-2
CASSQDMTGNYGYTF
>TRBV28|TRBJ1-4
CASSFTTDATNEKLFF
>TRBV9|TRBJ2-5
CASSVRTSGETQYF
>TRBV12-5|TRBJ1-1
CASGSTSRDSEAFF
>TRBV28|TRBJ1-5
CASRTDRGPQPQHF
>TRBV5-5|TRBJ1-1
CASSSGTMNTEAFF
>TRBV20-1|TRBJ1-4
CSVRLNEKLFF
>TRBV27|TRBJ1-5
CASSLTGGQYQPQHF
>TRBV7-9|TRBJ1-1
CASSFQSGEAFF
>TRBV19|TRBJ1-1
CASSRYVTEVNTEAFF
>TRBV7-2|TRBJ2-3
CASSSYSVRADTQYF
>TRBV5-5|TRBJ1-5
CASSPGQGIVYSNQPQHF